These T cell receptor beta chains were read from a single sample in a study of cytomegalovirus exposure and HLA in healthy donors. Data came from immunoSEQ multiplex PCR; TCRdb stores just in-frame clones and leaves some out. The sample contains more than 150,000 clones, approximately 80% of which appear only once. What was sequenced was PBMCs. The receptor source for this set is a girl aged 5-17 years in good health and CMV-seropositive. Each CDR3 is given with its conserved first and last residue. The D gene is left open where the match is weak. Size is omitted from some rows. Given values are once, few, many or a class for expanded clones.

>TRBJ1-1|-|TRBV29-1|-
TGCAGCGTCCTAGAATTTATGGGCACTGAAGCTTTCTTT
CSVLEFMGTEAFF
>TRBJ2-7|-|TRBV5-8|-
TGTGCCAGCAGCTTGTCCACGGGGGAGAGGGGATACTCCTACGAGCAGTACTTC
CASSLSTGERGYSYEQYF
>TRBJ2-3|TRBD1|TRBV4-3|-
TGCGCCAGCGCCACTCAGGGGGCAGATACGCAGTATTTT
CASATQGADTQYF
>TRBJ2-6|-|TRBV27|-
TGTGCCAGCAGCAGGGACATAAAACAGCCTGGGGCCAACGTCCTGACTTTC
CASSRDIKQPGANVLTF
>TRBJ1-2|-|TRBV29-1|-
TGCAGCGTTGAAGTCCGAACACCTCCCTCTAACTATGGCTACACCTTC
CSVEVRTPPSNYGYTF
>TRBJ1-2|-|TRBV27|once
TGTGCCAGCAGTTTAAAAATATCACATGGACTTAGCTATGGCTACACCTTC
CASSLKISHGLSYGYTF
>TRBJ2-7|-|TRBV5-5|few
TGTGCCAGCAGCTTAGGACGGGACTACGAGCAGTACTTC
CASSLGRDYEQYF
>TRBJ1-2|-|TRBV19|-
TGTGCCACCACAGGAGCCTATGGCTACACCTTC
CATTGAYGYTF
>TRBJ2-7|-|TRBV27|once
TGTGCCAGCAGTTTATCGTTAGAGTCCTACGAGCAGTACTTC
CASSLSLESYEQYF
>TRBJ1-6|-|TRBV27|-
TGTGCCAGCAGTGAAAAAGGGGGTTGGCATAATTCACCCCTCCACTTT
CASSEKGGWHNSPLHF
>TRBJ2-7|-|TRBV6-5|-
TGTGCCAGCAGTTACTCGAAGGACTCTCTCTCCTACGAGCAGTACTTC
CASSYSKDSLSYEQYF
>TRBJ1-2|-|TRBV5-1|-
TGCGCCAGCAGCTTGGCCCCGGGTTATAACTATGGCTACACCTTC
CASSLAPGYNYGYTF
>TRBJ2-5|TRBD2|TRBV7-9|-
TGTGCCAGCAGCTCCGGGACTAGCGGTCAAGAGACCCAGTACTTC
CASSSGTSGQETQYF
>TRBJ2-1|-|TRBV6-6|-
TGTGCCAGCAGTTACCCTCCCGGGAATTTAAACAATGAGCAGTTCTTC
CASSYPPGNLNNEQFF
>TRBJ1-1|-|TRBV27|-
TGTGCCAGCTCCCGCATCAGGGACACTGAAGCTTTCTTT
CASSRIRDTEAFF
>TRBJ1-2|-|TRBV29-1|-
TGCAGCGTTGACTCTGTTCACTATGGCTACACCTTC
CSVDSVHYGYTF
>TRBJ1-2|-|TRBV5-1|-
TGCGCCAGCAGCTGGGCGAGGGGGGGCTATGGCTACACCTTC
CASSWARGGYGYTF
>TRBJ2-1|TRBD2|TRBV18|-
TGTGCCAGCTCATCGTCCGGGACTAGCACCGCTGAGCAGTTCTTC
CASSSSGTSTAEQFF
>TRBJ1-3|-|TRBV6-5|-
TGTGCCAGCAGTCGCGAGGGCTCTGGAAACACCATATATTTT
CASSREGSGNTIYF
>TRBJ2-1|-|TRBV4-1|once
TGCGCCAGCAGCCAAAGGTCCAGGGACTCCATAATTAGCTCCTACAATGAGCAGTTCTTC
CASSQRSRDSIISSYNEQFF
>TRBJ2-6|-|TRBV25-1|-
TGTGCCAGCAGTGAAATCGCAGGGGCTGGGGCCAACGTCCTGACTTTC
CASSEIAGAGANVLTF
>TRBJ2-1|TRBD1|TRBV4-1|-
TGCGCCAGCAGCCAAGAGACAGGGCGGTCCGTGAGCTCCTACAATGAGCAGTTCTTC
CASSQETGRSVSSYNEQFF
>TRBJ2-7|-|TRBV11-2|-
TGTGCCAGCAGCTTTCGGAAACTCGACGGAGATGAGCAGTACTTC
CASSFRKLDGDEQYF
>TRBJ2-5|-|TRBV9|-
TGTGCCAGCAGCGTAGGTGATAGGGAGCGGACCCAGTACTTC
CASSVGDRERTQYF
>TRBJ2-1|TRBD2|TRBV19|-
TGTGCCAGTAGTTCCTTCGGCGGGAGCTACAATGAGCAGTTCTTC
CASSSFGGSYNEQFF
>TRBJ2-2|TRBD2|TRBV19|-
TGTGCCAGTAGCCCCGAGTCCCCAGCGGGAGGGTTAGGGGAGCTGTTTTTT
CASSPESPAGGLGELFF
>TRBJ1-1|TRBD1|TRBV7-9|-
TGTGCCAGCAGCTTACCGGACAGGGGGAACCCTAGGATGACTGAAGCTTTCTTT
CASSLPDRGNPRMTEAFF
>TRBJ1-5|-|TRBV6-5|few
TGTGCCAGCAGCCCCGAGCCTTTTAGCAATCAGCCCCAGCATTTT
CASSPEPFSNQPQHF
>TRBJ1-1|-|TRBV6-5|-
TGTGCCAGCAGCCGCGGCGGCCTAGTGAACACTGAAGCTTTCTTT
CASSRGGLVNTEAFF
>TRBJ2-1|TRBD2|TRBV30|-
TGTGCCGCCAATTTAGCGGGAGGACGGCCTCCTGAGGAGCAGTTCTTC
CAANLAGGRPPEEQFF
>TRBJ2-1|-|TRBV10-2|-
TGCGCCAGCAGTGATAGCCCGTCTTACAATGAGCAGTTCTTC
CASSDSPSYNEQFF
>TRBJ2-4|-|TRBV5-5|-
TGTGCCAGCAGCCTGGGGGGGGGCAGGACAGCCAAAAACATTCAGTACTTC
CASSLGGGRTAKNIQYF
>TRBJ1-5|-|TRBV12-5|few
TGTGCTAGTGGTTTCCCCCTTCCGAATCAGCCCCAGCATTTT
CASGFPLPNQPQHF
>TRBJ1-1|-|TRBV19|-
TGTGCCAGTATATCCTGGGCCACTGAAGCTTTCTTT
CASISWATEAFF
>TRBJ1-2|-|TRBV29-1|-
TGCAGCGTGGAAGGGATAAGTAGGATGCGGACCTTC
CSVEGISRMRTF
>TRBJ1-5|-|TRBV10-3|-
TGTGCCATCAGTGAAGCGGAACTCATTAACAATCAGCCCCAGCATTTT
CAISEAELINNQPQHF
>TRBJ2-5|-|TRBV11-2|-
TGTGCCAGCAGCCCGATTCCGGAAGAGACCCAGTACTTC
CASSPIPEETQYF
>TRBJ1-4|-|TRBV27|-
TGTGCCAGCAGCTCCGACAGGTCTAGAAAACTGTTTTTT
CASSSDRSRKLFF
>TRBJ1-5|-|TRBV19|-
TGTGCCAGTAGTATAGATCGGGTTGGAAGCAATCAGCCCCAGCATTTT
CASSIDRVGSNQPQHF